What follows are 9 T cell receptor beta chains derived from one specimen sequenced in a study of OX40 agonist ivuxolimab in advanced cancers. Using immunoSEQ multiplex PCR, the repertoire was profiled, and TCRdb retains in-frame clones only, with some absent. Here the sample spans more than 70,000 clones, about 88% being singletons. Sequenced material: CD4+ or CD8+ T cells sorted from blood, taken in a trial of the OX40 agonist ivuxolimab. Source of these receptors: an adult with an advanced solid tumor such as melanoma, head and neck, liver or kidney cancer.

The chain carries TRBV5-1 and TRBJ2-5; tentatively, D is TRBD1 (5 bases). The DNA end lines up better with TRBJ2-7; the J call may be wrong. CDR3 length equals 14 residues. Germline-derived CDR1 and CDR2 are SGHRS and YFSETQ. CDR3 sequence reads: CASSLVDSSYEQYF. For the CDR3, the DNA is TGCGCCAGCAGCTTGGTTGACAGCTCCTACGAGCAGTACTTC.

The V gene is TRBV19, the J gene TRBJ2-2; 10 bases fit TRBD2. The ends lost 8 bases at V and 7 bases at J; junction bases unmatched: 7. The CDR3 runs to 14 residues. The germline V gene has CDR1 LNHDA and CDR2 SQIVND (reference sequence). CDR3 loop: CASWASGRYGELFF. The CDR3 nucleotides read TGTGCCAGTTGGGCTAGCGGGAGATACGGGGAGCTGTTTTTT. Full variable domain (rest looked up from reference TRBV19 and TRBJ2-2): DGGITQSPKYLFRKEGQNVTLSCEQNLNHDAMYWYRQDPGQGLRLIYYSQIVNDFQKGDIAEGYSVSREKKESFPLTVTSAQKNPTAFYLCASWASGRYGELFFGEGSRLTVL.

This clone came up once. This sequence joins TRBV19 and TRBJ2-3; 8 bases align to TRBD2. Germline V gene sequence: CDR1 LNHDA, CDR2 SQIVND (reference sequence). The J segment lost 4 bases and the V segment lost 3 bases, leaving 9 bases of the junction unmatched. The CDR3 loop spans 16 amino acids. The CDR3, as DNA: TGTGCCAGTAGTATTAGGGCGGGAGGAGGGGCAGATACGCAGTATTTT. This translates into CASSIRAGGGADTQYF. The complete variable domain, with remaining parts taken from reference TRBV19 and TRBJ2-3, reads DGGITQSPKYLFRKEGQNVTLSCEQNLNHDAMYWYRQDPGQGLRLIYYSQIVNDFQKGDIAEGYSVSREKKESFPLTVTSAQKNPTAFYLCASSIRAGGGADTQYFGPGTRLTVL.

The chain combines TRBV5-5 with TRBJ1-3; possibly TRBD1 for D (6 bases). CDR3 length: 15 amino acids. The germline gives CDR1 SGHKS, CDR2 YYEKEE (reference sequence). Between the trimmed V and J ends, which lost 2 bases and 5 bases, there was a span of 14 bases. The CDR3 loop is CASSFIGGGRNTIYF. The CDR3 nucleotides read TGTGCCAGCAGCTTTATCGGGGGCGGGAGAAACACCATATATTTT. Variable domain in full (rest from reference TRBV5-5 and TRBJ1-3): DAGVTQSPTHLIKTRGQQVTLRCSPISGHKSVSWYQQVLGQGPQFIFQYYEKEERGRGNFPDRFSARQFPNYSSELNVNALLLGDSALYLCASSFIGGGRNTIYFGEGSWLTVV.

To note about this clone: The junction departs from germline at one end; a sequencing error may be responsible. This CDR3 reads CASSLFVSLGQGNAEAFF. Here the CDR3 DNA reads TGTGCCAGCAGCTTATTTGTATCCCTGGGACAGGGGAACGCTGAAGCTTTCTTT. The rearrangement joins TRBV11-3 to TRBJ1-1; 10 bases align to TRBD1. The CDR3 extends over 18 amino acids. Germline V gives CDR1 SGHNT, CDR2 YENEEA.

The gene calls are TRBV7-6 and TRBJ1-4; D may be TRBD1 (5 bases). Trimming pared 11 bases from V and 4 bases from J, leaving 17 bases between. Germline V CDR1 and CDR2: SGHVS, FNYEAQ. The CDR3 contains 14 residues. The DNA for the CDR3 is TGTGCCGTACGAACGGACATGTATAATGAAAAACTGTTTTTT. It yields the protein CAVRTDMYNEKLFF.

V gene TRBV2 combines with J gene TRBJ2-7, with TRBD1 as a possible D gene (5 bases). The V gene lost 3 bases and the J gene lost 2 bases, with 8 bases spanning the gap. Germline assignment: CDR1 SNHLY and CDR2 FYNNEI. There are 13 residues in the CDR3. DNA of the CDR3: TGTGCCAGCAGTGACCCAGGGCCCTACGAGCAGTACTTC. Encoded protein: CASSDPGPYEQYF.

The rearrangement links TRBV2 to TRBJ2-6; D gene ambiguous. This CDR3 has 11 amino acids. The ends were cut back, 10 bases at V and 4 bases at J, with 5 bases in the middle. Germline assignment: CDR1 SNHLY and CDR2 FYNNEI. The CDR3: CATRGANVLTF. The CDR3, as DNA: TGTGCCACCCGCGGGGCCAACGTCCTGACTTTC.

V is TRBV27 and J is TRBJ1-1; D is ambiguous. The CDR3 has 13 amino acids. Germline values: CDR1 MNHEY, CDR2 SMNVEV (reference sequence). With 4 bases removed from V and 1 base from J, the gap between germline ends came to 7 bases. In DNA form, the CDR3 reads TGTGCCAGCAGTTCCAACAGGAACACTGAAGCTTTCTTT. Translating it yields CASSSNRNTEAFF.